This T cell receptor (beta chain) was sequenced during a study of beta chain features in type 1 diabetes. Isolated RNA was reverse transcribed in full, so expressed TCRB transcripts were sequenced. Profiling relied on immunoSEQ multiplex PCR, and the TCRdb table lists in-frame clones only, not all of them. The sample includes about 260,000 clones, more than 65% seen only once; the top ten take around 0.05%. The trim removed 5 bases at V and 2 bases at J, leaving 13 bases unmatched. The germline V gene encodes CDR1 PRHDT and CDR2 FYEKMQ (reference sequence). The CDR3 contains 18 residues. Every single donor gave one heparinised blood draw, and these averaged roughly 120 mL.

The chain carries TRBV13 and TRBJ2-1, with 9 bases aligning to TRBD2. The sequenced sample consisted of naive CD4+ T cells from blood. The TCR originated in a man aged 30 to 45 in good health. Here the CDR3 reads CASSLGWGSGRTYNEQFF. CDR3 bases: TGTGCCAGCAGCCTCGGCTGGGGGAGCGGGAGGACCTACAATGAGCAGTTCTTC. Variable domain in full (rest from reference TRBV13 and TRBJ2-1): AAGVIQSPRHLIKEKRETATLKCYPIPRHDTVYWYQQGPGQDPQFLISFYEKMQSDKGSIPDRFSAQQFSDYHSELNMSSLELGDSALYFCASSLGWGSGRTYNEQFFGPGTRLTVL.